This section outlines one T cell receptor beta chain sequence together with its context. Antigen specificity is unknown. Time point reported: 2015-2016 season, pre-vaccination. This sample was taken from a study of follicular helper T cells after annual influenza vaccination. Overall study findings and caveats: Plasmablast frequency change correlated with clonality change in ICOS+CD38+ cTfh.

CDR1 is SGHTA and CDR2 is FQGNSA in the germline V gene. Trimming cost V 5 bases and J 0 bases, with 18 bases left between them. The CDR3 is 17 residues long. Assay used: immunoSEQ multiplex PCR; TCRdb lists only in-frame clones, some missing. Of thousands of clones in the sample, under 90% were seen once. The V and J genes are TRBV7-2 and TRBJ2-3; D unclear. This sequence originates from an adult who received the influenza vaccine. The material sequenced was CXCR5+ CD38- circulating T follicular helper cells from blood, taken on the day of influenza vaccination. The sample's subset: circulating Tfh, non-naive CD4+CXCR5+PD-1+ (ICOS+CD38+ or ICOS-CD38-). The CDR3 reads CASSQRRRPSSTDTQYF. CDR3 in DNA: TGTGCCAGCAGCCAACGCAGGCGCCCCTCTAGCACAGATACGCAGTATTTT.